The sequence of this TCR beta chain was determined in a study of shared clonotypes between healthy human individuals. Whole-study results and caveats: Estimated clonotype richness was generally higher in naive than memory subsets. Of the naive CD4 clonotypes, roughly 5% were shared across a few donors.

Repertoires were generated with immunoSEQ multiplex PCR, while TCRdb's copy carries only in-frame clones and drops some. Among under 550,000 clones, roughly 95% were seen once, and the ten largest hold 0.05% to 0.07%. This clone was detected once. Its antigen is still unknown. CDR1 is SGHNT, CDR2 YYREEE, per germline (reference sequence). Germline trimming cut 4 bases from V and 1 base from J; bases unmatched to any gene: 7. The CDR3 totals 15 residues. The rearrangement links TRBV5-4 to TRBJ2-7; TRBD2 matches 8 bases. The source of this sequence is a woman aged 25 to 45 in good health. The sample taken for sequencing was naive CD4+ T cells sorted from blood. Subset noted: CD45RA+ positively selected. CDR3 loop: CASSILTSGSYEQYF. CDR3 sequence (DNA): TGTGCCAGCAGCATCCTAACTAGCGGTTCCTACGAGCAGTACTTC.